This TCR beta chain originates from a study of STAT3 mutations in large granular lymphocyte leukemia. Study-level findings and limits: No sample exists from the first appearance of each clone. At least one immunodominant TCR beta clonotype appeared in every T-cell large granular lymphocyte leukemia patient.

Of note for this clone: No antigen is known for it.

The V gene end was trimmed by 1 base and the J gene end by 2 bases; junction bases not matched to a gene: 3. The germline CDR1 and CDR2 sequences are SGHTA and FQGNSA. The CDR3 spans 16 residues. Here immunoSEQ multiplex PCR was the method, and the copy in TCRdb shows in-frame clones only, minus some. The sample lists about 16,000 clones, approximately 85% occurring once. The sequence came from a man aged 45-65 years with T-cell large granular lymphocyte leukemia. Some clones in this sample may be carry-over from other donors' samples. J is TRBJ2-3 and V is TRBV7-2; 10 bases are shared with TRBD1. The sample was peripheral blood mononuclear cells. CDR3: CASSLDGTGVTDTQYF. CDR3 nucleotide sequence: TGTGCCAGCAGCTTAGATGGGACAGGGGTCACAGATACGCAGTATTTT. Variable domain in full (rest from reference TRBV7-2 and TRBJ2-3): GAGVSQSPSNKVTEKGKDVELRCDPISGHTALYWYRQSLGQGLEFLIYFQGNSAPDKSGLPSDRFSAERTGGSVSTLTIQRTQQEDSAVYLCASSLDGTGVTDTQYFGPGTRLTVL.